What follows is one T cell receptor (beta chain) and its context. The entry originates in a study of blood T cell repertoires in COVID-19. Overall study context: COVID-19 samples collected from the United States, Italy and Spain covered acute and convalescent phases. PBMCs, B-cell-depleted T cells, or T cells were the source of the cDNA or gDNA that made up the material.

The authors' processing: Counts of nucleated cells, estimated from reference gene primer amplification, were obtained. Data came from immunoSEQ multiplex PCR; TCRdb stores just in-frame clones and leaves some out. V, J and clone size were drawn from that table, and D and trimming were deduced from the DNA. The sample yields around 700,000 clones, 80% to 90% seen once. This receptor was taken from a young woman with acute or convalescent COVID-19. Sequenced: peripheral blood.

The CDR3 DNA sequence: TGTGCCACCAGTGACACCTTTTACCCCTCGGGCTATGGCTACACCTTC. Residues: CATSDTFYPSGYGYTF. The chain couples TRBV24-1 to TRBJ1-2; D unclear. Trimming left V 4 bases short and J 4 bases short, with 18 bases between. Germline CDR1 reads KGHDR; CDR2 reads SFDVKD. This CDR3 spans 16 amino acids.